The clone carrying this TCR beta chain has just a few counts. Its antigen is not identified. Unseparated into fractions, whole blood served as the source from which total RNA was extracted. These data belong to a study of human T cells and chemical hapten exposure. Overall study findings and caveats: After DPC sensitization, TCRs above 1 in 1000 frequency showed no change.

TCRdb redid the calling of the 5' RACE reads with MiXCR, one entry per CDR3 protein. Of about 110,000 distinct CDR3 sequences in the sample, 15% to 20% were seen once. Per the germline V gene, CDR1 is SGHVS and CDR2 is FNYEAQ. V was trimmed by 1 base and J by 4 bases, leaving 8 bases between them. The CDR3 contains 13 residues. The sequence was collected from a human donor in good health. The chain has TRBV7-6 and TRBJ2-7; D is unclear. CDR3 coding DNA: TGTGCCAGCAGCTTAGATACTGATTACGAGCAGTACTTC. Residues: CASSLDTDYEQYF.